The next 13 T cell receptor beta chains were all read from a single sample in a study of response to subunit inactivated influenza vaccine. TCRdb recomputed calls from the RT-PCR reads with MiXCR, one row per CDR3 protein. The repertoire holds hundreds of thousands of distinct CDR3 sequences, with around 22% as singletons. The sample was PBMCs from blood, taken around 22 months after vaccination. Receptor source: a man aged 45 to 70 who received an inactivated influenza vaccine.

This clonotype was detected a few times. The chain combines TRBV20-1 with TRBJ1-2; D remains ambiguous. The CDR3 consists of 14 residues. V lost 1 base and J lost 2, with 11 bases in between. Per the germline V gene, CDR1 is DFQATT and CDR2 is SNEGSKA (reference sequence). The CDR3 loop reads CSARVGSVNYGYTF. In nucleotides, the CDR3 is TGCAGTGCTAGAGTAGGCAGCGTAAACTATGGCTACACCTTC.

In this sample, this clonotype turned up a few times. This chain links TRBV11-1 with TRBJ2-1, with TRBD1 matching 8 bases. After removal of 4 bases from V and 4 bases from J, the junction contained 6 bases not matched to a gene. In germline, CDR1 is SGHAT, CDR2 FQDESV (reference sequence). The CDR3 covers 15 residues. This CDR3 reads CASSSGTGLYNEQFF. DNA for the CDR3: TGTGCCAGCAGCTCCGGGACAGGTTTGTACAATGAGCAGTTCTTC.

This clonotype was found many times. This chain uses TRBV6-1 with TRBJ2-2; 10 nucleotides match TRBD2. The germline CDR1 and CDR2 sequences are MNHNS and SASEGT. The CDR3 consists of 15 residues. The junction had 3 bases not matched to a gene; V was cut back by 6 bases and J by 2 bases. The CDR3 nucleotides read TGTGCCAGCAGACGGACTAGCGGAAACACCGGGGAGCTGTTTTTT. It encodes CASRRTSGNTGELFF.

The rearrangement links TRBV7-2 to TRBJ2-7, with TRBD2 identical over 9 bases. This CDR3 is 15 amino acids long. V was clipped by 3 bases and J by 3 bases; unmatched bases: 6. Germline V gives CDR1 SGHTA, CDR2 FQGNSA. CDR3: CASSFRGLAGYEQYF. The CDR3 DNA sequence: TGTGCCAGCAGCTTCCGGGGACTAGCAGGCTACGAGCAGTACTTC.

This clonotype has more than one count but fewer than ten. The chain uses TRBV20-1 and TRBJ2-6; 12 nucleotides agree with TRBD1. V lost 0 bases and J lost 1; bases outside the gene matches: 13. CDR1 and CDR2 from the germline V gene are DFQATT and SNEGSKA (reference sequence). This CDR3 is 21 amino acids long. Here the CDR3 DNA reads TGCAGTGCTAGAGATCCGGGACAGGGGGCTTTCACCTCTTCTGGGGCCAACGTCCTGACTTTC. It is translated as CSARDPGQGAFTSSGANVLTF.

The chain combines TRBV20-1 with TRBJ2-1; 7 nucleotides match TRBD1. The trim removed 0 bases at V and 5 bases at J, leaving 7 bases unmatched. Per germline, CDR1 DFQATT and CDR2 SNEGSKA (reference sequence). The CDR3 extends over 15 amino acids. CDR3 sequence (DNA): TGCAGTGCTAGAGATTCCGGGACAGTGGACAATGAGCAGTTCTTC. Translating gives CSARDSGTVDNEQFF.

This clonotype was detected only a few times. Relative to the germline gene, one junction end is altered; a read error may explain this. The J gene is TRBJ1-2, the V gene TRBV4-2; D is possibly TRBD1 (5 bases). Germline V gives CDR1 LGHNA, CDR2 YNFKEQ. The CDR3 is 15 amino acids. CDR3 region: CASSRRRQGLSLPAF. CDR3 DNA: TGTGCCAGCAGCCGAAGGAGGCAGGGCCTTTCTCTCCCCGCTTTT.

CDR3 amino acids: CASSLGAGLRETQYF. Here the CDR3 DNA reads TGTGCCAGCAGTTTAGGCGCGGGTTTGCGGGAGACCCAGTACTTC. The chain uses TRBV28 and TRBJ2-5; tentative D call: TRBD2 (5 bases). CDR3 size: 15 residues. V lost 2 bases and J 5 bases, leaving 15 bases between the germline ends. Germline-derived CDR1 and CDR2 are MDHEN and SYDVKM.

Only a few counts were recorded for this clonotype. The V gene is TRBV4-3, the J gene TRBJ1-6, with D tentatively TRBD1 (5 bases). Germline V CDR1 and CDR2: LGHNA, YSLEER. The CDR3 length is 15 residues. Trimming removed 0 bases at V and 8 bases at J, with 11 bases between. The CDR3: CASSQETGLDSPLHF. CDR3 nucleotides: TGCGCCAGCAGCCAAGAAACGGGGCTGGATTCACCCCTCCACTTT.

The rearrangement joins TRBV6-5 to TRBJ2-3, with TRBD1 identical over 9 bases. V was pared by 4 bases and J by 5 bases, with 10 bases of the junction left unmatched. Germline V CDR1 and CDR2: MNHEY, SVGAGI. This CDR3 has 16 residues. The CDR3 DNA reads TGTGCCAGCAGTTCGCAACAGGGGGCTGGCGGAGATACGCAGTATTTT. Encoded protein: CASSSQQGAGGDTQYF.

The gene calls are TRBV7-2 and TRBJ1-1, with 7 bases fitting TRBD1. The V and J ends lost 5 bases and 0 bases, in that order; junction bases with no gene match: 6. The CDR3 spans 15 residues. The germline V gene encodes CDR1 SGHTA and CDR2 FQGNSA. The CDR3: CASSITGALNTEAFF. CDR3 DNA sequence: TGTGCCAGCAGCATTACAGGGGCCTTGAACACTGAAGCTTTCTTT.

This clonotype was counted many times. V usage is TRBV14 and J usage is TRBJ1-6, with a possible D match to TRBD1 (6 bases). This CDR3 spans 15 amino acids. V lost 2 bases and J lost 7, with 12 bases in between. CDR1 is SGHDN, CDR2 FVKESK, per germline. The DNA of the CDR3 is TGTGCCAGCAGCCAAACAGGGACCTTCAATTCACCCCTCCACTTT. It yields the protein CASSQTGTFNSPLHF. Based on the CDR3 plus reference TRBV14 and TRBJ1-6, the full variable domain is EAGVTQFPSHSVIEKGQTVTLRCDPISGHDNLYWYRRVMGKEIKFLLHFVKESKQDESGMPNNRFLAERTGGTYSTLKVQPAELEDSGVYFCASSQTGTFNSPLHFGNGTRLTVT.

This clonotype was counted between two and nine times. The J gene is TRBJ1-4, the V gene TRBV11-1, with 7 bases aligning to TRBD1. Germline V gives CDR1 SGHAT, CDR2 FQDESV (reference sequence). V shed 5 bases, J shed 0 bases, and the junction held 12 bases outside the gene matches. CDR3 length equals 18 residues. The CDR3 DNA reads as TGTGCCAGCAGCCTTAACCCAATCGGACAGGCAACTAATGAAAAACTGTTTTTT. This codes for CASSLNPIGQATNEKLFF. The variable domain in full, completed from reference TRBV11-1 and TRBJ1-4, reads EAEVAQSPRYKITEKSQAVAFWCDPISGHATLYWYRQILGQGPELLVQFQDESVVDDSQLPKDRFSAERLKGVDSTLKIQPAELGDSAMYLCASSLNPIGQATNEKLFFGSGTQLSVL.